A selection of T cell receptor beta chains follows, all from one sample in a study of blood T cell repertoires in COVID-19. Libraries were prepared by immunoSEQ multiplex PCR; TCRdb keeps only in-frame clonotypes and omits some of them. Counted here are approximately 210,000 clones, about 92% occurring once; the ten biggest clones make up 1.2%. The sequenced sample consisted of peripheral blood. The receptors stem from a man between 25 and 39 years old with acute or convalescent COVID-19. Each CDR3 is given with its conserved first and last residue. A D gene is named only where the DNA matches it firmly. Some rows mark clone size as missing; the rest say once, few, many or name a class of expanded clone.

J | V | D | size | CDR3 | DNA
TRBJ1-3 | TRBV11-1 | - | - | CASSQLRGNTIYF | TGTGCCAGCAGCCAACTGAGGGGAAACACCATATATTTT
TRBJ2-1 | TRBV19 | - | - | CASSMARSSYNEQFF | TGTGCCAGTAGTATGGCCCGGAGCTCCTACAATGAGCAGTTCTTC
TRBJ2-7 | TRBV7-8 | TRBD2 | - | CASSPRTSGGAGYEQYF | TGTGCCAGCAGCCCGAGGACTAGCGGGGGGGCGGGCTACGAGCAGTACTTC
TRBJ2-1 | TRBV2 | - | - | CASSDPMGSSYNEQFF | TGTGCCAGCAGTGACCCAATGGGGAGCTCCTACAATGAGCAGTTCTTC
TRBJ2-5 | TRBV28 | - | once | CASSLFSGSRSETQYF | TGTGCCAGCAGTTTATTCAGCGGGTCTAGGTCAGAGACCCAGTACTTC
TRBJ2-7 | TRBV7-9 | TRBD2 | - | CASSLVLAGHEQYF | TGTGCCAGCAGCTTAGTTCTAGCGGGACACGAGCAGTACTTC
TRBJ2-7 | TRBV29-1 | - | - | CSVESPGSSYEQYF | TGCAGCGTTGAATCACCAGGATCATCCTACGAGCAGTACTTC
TRBJ2-5 | TRBV4-1 | TRBD1 | - | CASSQVLRQGSETQYF | TGCGCCAGCAGCCAAGTCTTGCGACAGGGGAGTGAGACCCAGTACTTC
TRBJ2-7 | TRBV13 | TRBD2 | - | CASSLMSGAVEQYF | TGTGCCAGCAGCTTGATGAGCGGGGCCGTCGAGCAGTACTTC
TRBJ2-2 | TRBV7-3 | TRBD1 | once | CASSLTGQGNTGELFF | TGTGCCAGCAGCTTAACAGGACAGGGGAACACCGGGGAGCTGTTTTTT
TRBJ1-3 | TRBV5-1 | - | - | CASSLDIRSFGNTIYF | TGCGCCAGCAGCTTGGATATCAGGTCATTTGGAAACACCATATATTTT
TRBJ1-6 | TRBV7-6 | - | - | CASSHGGKYSYNSPLHF | TGTGCCAGCAGCCACGGAGGCAAATACTCCTATAATTCACCCCTCCACTTT
TRBJ2-7 | TRBV28 | - | - | CASTLGGAVEQYF | TGTGCCAGCACCCTTGGGGGGGCGGTCGAGCAGTACTTC
TRBJ1-5 | TRBV2 | - | - | CASSFGGGQPQHF | TGTGCCAGCAGCTTCGGAGGTGGTCAGCCCCAGCATTTT
TRBJ1-1 | TRBV11-2 | TRBD1 | - | CASSPRDRGLLF | TGTGCCAGCAGCCCCAGGGACAGGGGTCTTCTTTTT
TRBJ2-1 | TRBV7-8 | - | - | CASSLTRIQYNEQFF | TGTGCCAGCAGCCTTACTAGGATCCAGTACAATGAGCAGTTCTTC
TRBJ2-3 | TRBV15 | TRBD2 | once | CATSTPGLAGAITDTQYF | TGTGCCACCAGCACACCCGGACTAGCGGGGGCCATCACAGATACGCAGTATTTT
TRBJ2-4 | TRBV6-4 | TRBD2 | - | CASSETSGGFKNIQYF | TGTGCCAGCAGCGAGACTAGCGGGGGCTTCAAAAACATTCAGTACTTC
TRBJ1-4 | TRBV30 | - | - | CAWSFLKLFF | TGTGCCTGGAGTTTTCTAAAACTGTTTTTT
TRBJ2-1 | TRBV27 | - | - | CASRMDSYSYNEQFF | TGTGCCAGCAGGATGGACTCTTACTCCTACAATGAGCAGTTCTTC
TRBJ1-2 | TRBV6-1 | - | - | CASSDMGAVGGWDGYTF | TGTGCCAGCAGTGATATGGGCGCCGTTGGGGGCTGGGATGGCTACACCTTC
TRBJ2-1 | TRBV27 | - | - | CASSLLSAHNNNEQFF | TGTGCCAGCAGTTTATTGTCCGCACATAACAACAATGAGCAGTTCTTC
TRBJ2-2 | TRBV28 | TRBD2 | - | CASSIGGGPRGTGELFF | TGTGCCAGCAGTATCGGGGGGGGGCCCCGAGGCACCGGGGAGCTGTTTTTT
TRBJ1-2 | TRBV6-1 | TRBD1 | - | CASSEDSHFTGGARRSGYTF | TGTGCCAGCAGTGAAGACAGTCATTTTACAGGGGGCGCGAGGAGGTCAGGCTACACCTTC
TRBJ2-7 | TRBV7-2 | - | - | CASSLWTAIPYEQYF | TGTGCCAGCAGCCTCTGGACAGCTATTCCCTACGAGCAGTACTTC
TRBJ2-3 | TRBV5-1 | - | - | CATHRGGDTDTQYF | TGCGCCACCCATCGAGGGGGGGACACAGATACGCAGTATTTT
TRBJ1-1 | TRBV5-1 | TRBD1 | - | CASSLARGEDEAFF | TGCGCCAGCAGCTTGGCCAGGGGGGAGGATGAAGCTTTCTTT
TRBJ1-2 | TRBV5-4 | - | once | CASTHRGGSGAYGYTF | TGTGCCAGCACTCACCGGGGGGGGAGTGGAGCGTATGGCTACACCTTC
TRBJ1-2 | TRBV6-1 | - | once | CASSETGSYGYTF | TGTGCCAGCAGTGAAACAGGGAGCTATGGCTACACCTTC
TRBJ1-1 | TRBV19 | TRBD1 | - | CASSIRQGPYEAFF | TGTGCCAGTAGTATCAGACAGGGGCCCTACGAAGCTTTCTTT
TRBJ1-5 | TRBV2 | TRBD1 | - | CASSDRVGQPQHF | TGTGCCAGCTCCGACAGGGTTGGGCAGCCCCAGCATTTT
TRBJ2-6 | TRBV28 | TRBD1 | - | CASGDRGGGANVLTF | TGTGCCAGCGGCGACAGGGGGGGTGGGGCCAACGTCCTGACTTTC
TRBJ1-1 | TRBV19 | - | - | CASTTTVVDGEAFF | TGTGCCAGCACAACTACCGTCGTCGATGGGGAAGCTTTCTTT
TRBJ2-7 | TRBV4-1 | TRBD1 | - | CASSLTRTGPIYEQYF | TGCGCCAGCAGCCTAACTCGGACAGGGCCTATCTACGAGCAGTACTTC
TRBJ2-7 | TRBV6-5 | TRBD1 | once | CASKPTGSKEQYF | TGTGCCAGCAAACCGACAGGGTCGAAGGAGCAGTACTTC
TRBJ2-5 | TRBV27 | TRBD1 | - | CASSLLGTGKQETQYF | TGTGCCAGCAGTTTATTGGGGACAGGAAAACAAGAGACCCAGTACTTC
TRBJ1-1 | TRBV6-5 | - | - | CASSYQGLSTEAFF | TGTGCCAGCAGTTACCAGGGCTTGAGCACTGAAGCTTTCTTT
TRBJ1-6 | TRBV5-4 | TRBD1 | - | CASSETTGNNSPLHF | TGTGCCAGCAGCGAGACGACAGGGAATAATTCACCCCTCCACTTT
TRBJ1-6 | TRBV6-6 | TRBD1 | - | CASSPGDRVNSPLHF | TGTGCCAGCAGTCCAGGGGACAGGGTTAATTCACCCCTCCACTTT
TRBJ2-3 | TRBV3-1/TRBV3-2 | TRBD2 | once | CASSPLLGGRQTDTQYF | TGTGCCAGCAGCCCCCTTTTGGGCGGGAGGCAGACAGATACGCAGTATTTT
TRBJ2-3 | TRBV7-6 | TRBD2 | - | CASSPRTSGSDTQYF | TGTGCCAGCAGCCCCAGGACTAGCGGGAGTGATACGCAGTATTTT
TRBJ2-3 | TRBV6-5 | - | - | CASSYSPTSTDTQYF | TGTGCCAGCAGTTACTCGCCCACAAGCACAGATACGCAGTATTTT
TRBJ2-5 | TRBV7-3 | TRBD1 | - | CASSLSGSPGGTQYF | TGTGCCAGCAGCTTAAGTGGATCCCCAGGGGGGACCCAGTACTTC